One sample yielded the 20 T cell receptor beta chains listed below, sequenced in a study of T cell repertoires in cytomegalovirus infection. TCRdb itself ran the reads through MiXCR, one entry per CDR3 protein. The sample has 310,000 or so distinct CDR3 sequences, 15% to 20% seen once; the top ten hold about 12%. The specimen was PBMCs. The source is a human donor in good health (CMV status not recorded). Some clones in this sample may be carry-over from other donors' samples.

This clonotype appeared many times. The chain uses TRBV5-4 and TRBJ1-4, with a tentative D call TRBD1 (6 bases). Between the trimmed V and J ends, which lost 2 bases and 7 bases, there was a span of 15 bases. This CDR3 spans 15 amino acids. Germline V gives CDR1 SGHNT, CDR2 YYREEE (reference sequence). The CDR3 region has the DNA TGTGCCAGCAGCTTAGGTCCGGGGGCGGGTGAAAAACTGTTTTTT. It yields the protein CASSLGPGAGEKLFF.

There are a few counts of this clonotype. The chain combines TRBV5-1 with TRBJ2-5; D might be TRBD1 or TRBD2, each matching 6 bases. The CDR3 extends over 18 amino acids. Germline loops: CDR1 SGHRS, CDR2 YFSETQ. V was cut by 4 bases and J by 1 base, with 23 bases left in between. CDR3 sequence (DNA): TGCGCCAGCAGCCGGAATCCCCCAACGCCGGGGGCCCAAGAGACCCAGTACTTC. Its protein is CASSRNPPTPGAQETQYF.

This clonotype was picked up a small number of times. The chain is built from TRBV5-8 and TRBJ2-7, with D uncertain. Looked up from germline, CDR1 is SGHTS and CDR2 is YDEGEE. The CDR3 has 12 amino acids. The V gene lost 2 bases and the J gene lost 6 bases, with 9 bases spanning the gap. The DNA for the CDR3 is TGTGCCAGCAGCTTTTTGTCTAGCGAGCAGTACTTC. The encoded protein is CASSFLSSEQYF.

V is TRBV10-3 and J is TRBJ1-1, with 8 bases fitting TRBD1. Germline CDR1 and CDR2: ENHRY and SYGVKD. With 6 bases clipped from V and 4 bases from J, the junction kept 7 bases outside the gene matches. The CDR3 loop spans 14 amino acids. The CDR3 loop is CAIRNPTGGTEAFF. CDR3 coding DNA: TGTGCCATCAGGAACCCTACAGGGGGCACTGAAGCTTTCTTT.

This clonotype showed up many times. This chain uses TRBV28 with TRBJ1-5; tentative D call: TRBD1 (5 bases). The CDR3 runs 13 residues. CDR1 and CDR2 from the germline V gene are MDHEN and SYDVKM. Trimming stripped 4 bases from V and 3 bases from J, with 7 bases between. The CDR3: CASSYRTNQPQHF. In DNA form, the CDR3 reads TGTGCCAGCAGTTACAGGACCAATCAGCCCCAGCATTTT.

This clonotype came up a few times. Here the CDR3 DNA reads TGTGCCAGTAGTACCCTGACAGGCTCCTACGAGCAGTACTTC. This codes for CASSTLTGSYEQYF. This rearrangement joins TRBV19 to TRBJ2-7, with D possibly being TRBD1 (6 bases). Germline CDR1 reads LNHDA; CDR2 reads SQIVND (reference sequence). Trimming pared 4 bases from V and 0 bases from J, leaving 10 bases between. The CDR3 sequence is 14 residues long.

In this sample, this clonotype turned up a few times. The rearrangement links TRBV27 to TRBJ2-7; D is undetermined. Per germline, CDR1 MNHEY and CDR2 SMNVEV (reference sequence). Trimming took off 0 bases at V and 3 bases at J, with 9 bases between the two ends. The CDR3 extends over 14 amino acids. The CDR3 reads CASSLSGSNYEQYF. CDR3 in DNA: TGTGCCAGCAGTTTATCGGGTTCGAACTACGAGCAGTACTTC.

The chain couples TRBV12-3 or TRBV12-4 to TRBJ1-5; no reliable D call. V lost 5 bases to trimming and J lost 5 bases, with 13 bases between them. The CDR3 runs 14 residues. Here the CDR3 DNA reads TGTGCCAGCAGTCTCTGGAGGGAACATCAGCCCCAGCATTTT. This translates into CASSLWREHQPQHF.

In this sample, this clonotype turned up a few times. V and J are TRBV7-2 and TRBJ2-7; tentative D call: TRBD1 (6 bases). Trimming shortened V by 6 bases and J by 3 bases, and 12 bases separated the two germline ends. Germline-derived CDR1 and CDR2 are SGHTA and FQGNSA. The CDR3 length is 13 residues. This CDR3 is CASRRDNNYEQYF. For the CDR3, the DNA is TGTGCCAGCAGACGGGACAATAACTACGAGCAGTACTTC.

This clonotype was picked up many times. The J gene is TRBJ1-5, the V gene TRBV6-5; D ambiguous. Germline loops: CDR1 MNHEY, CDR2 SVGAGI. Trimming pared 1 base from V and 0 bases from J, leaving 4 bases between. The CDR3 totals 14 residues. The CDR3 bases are TGTGCCAGCAGTTACTTAAATAGCAATCAGCCCCAGCATTTT. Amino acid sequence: CASSYLNSNQPQHF.

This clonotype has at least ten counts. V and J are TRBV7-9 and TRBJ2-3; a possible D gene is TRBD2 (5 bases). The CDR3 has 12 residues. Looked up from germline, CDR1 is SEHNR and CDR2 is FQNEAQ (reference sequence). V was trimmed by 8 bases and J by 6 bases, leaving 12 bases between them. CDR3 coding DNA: TGTGCCAGCTCCCGGGGAGTCGATACGCAGTATTTT. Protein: CASSRGVDTQYF.

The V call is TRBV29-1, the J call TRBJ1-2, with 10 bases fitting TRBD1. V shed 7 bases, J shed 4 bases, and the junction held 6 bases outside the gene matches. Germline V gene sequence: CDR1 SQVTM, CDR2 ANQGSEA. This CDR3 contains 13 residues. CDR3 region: CSAGQGGVYGYTF. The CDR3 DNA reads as TGCAGCGCCGGACAGGGGGGGGTCTATGGCTACACCTTC. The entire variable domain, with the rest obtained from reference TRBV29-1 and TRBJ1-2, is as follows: SAVISQKPSRDICQRGTSLTIQCQVDSQVTMMFWYRQQPGQSLTLIATANQGSEATYESGFVIDKFPISRPNLTFSTLTVSNMSPEDSSIYLCSAGQGGVYGYTFGSGTRLTVV.

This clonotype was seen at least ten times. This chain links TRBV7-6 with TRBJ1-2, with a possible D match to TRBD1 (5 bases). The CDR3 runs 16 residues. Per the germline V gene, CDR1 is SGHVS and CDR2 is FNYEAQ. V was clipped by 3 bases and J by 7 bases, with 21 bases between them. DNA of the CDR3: TGTGCCAGCAGCTTGGCCCCCACGGGGGGAGACGGTGGCTACACCTTC. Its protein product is CASSLAPTGGDGGYTF.

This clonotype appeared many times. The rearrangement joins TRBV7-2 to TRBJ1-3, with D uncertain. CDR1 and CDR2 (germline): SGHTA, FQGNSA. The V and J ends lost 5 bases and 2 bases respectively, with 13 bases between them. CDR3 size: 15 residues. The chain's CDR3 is CASSPIGGTGNTIYF. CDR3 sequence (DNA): TGTGCCAGCAGCCCCATAGGAGGTACTGGAAACACCATATATTTT.

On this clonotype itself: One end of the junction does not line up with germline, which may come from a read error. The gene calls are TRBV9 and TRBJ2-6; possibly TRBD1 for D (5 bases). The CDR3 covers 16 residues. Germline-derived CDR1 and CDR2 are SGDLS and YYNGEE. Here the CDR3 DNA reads TGTGCCAGCAGCACCCGCCGCAGCTCTGGGGCCTACGTCCTGACTTTC. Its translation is CASSTRRSSGAYVLTF.

CDR3 bases: TGTGCCAGTAGTATAGGGCTAGCGGGGGGGCCAGGTGAGCAGTTCTTC. It is translated as CASSIGLAGGPGEQFF. The chain has TRBV19 and TRBJ2-1, with TRBD2 matching over 12 bases. V gave up 1 base and J gave up 9 bases; unmatched junction bases: 7. This CDR3 spans 16 amino acids. Germline V gene lookup returns CDR1 LNHDA and CDR2 SQIVND (reference sequence).

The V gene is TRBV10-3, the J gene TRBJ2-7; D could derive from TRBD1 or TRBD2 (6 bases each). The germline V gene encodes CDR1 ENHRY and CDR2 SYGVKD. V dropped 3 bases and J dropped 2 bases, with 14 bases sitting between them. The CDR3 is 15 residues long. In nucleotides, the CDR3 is TGTGCCATCAGTGAAGGGGGGCAGGGGCCCTACGAGCAGTACTTC. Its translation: CAISEGGQGPYEQYF.

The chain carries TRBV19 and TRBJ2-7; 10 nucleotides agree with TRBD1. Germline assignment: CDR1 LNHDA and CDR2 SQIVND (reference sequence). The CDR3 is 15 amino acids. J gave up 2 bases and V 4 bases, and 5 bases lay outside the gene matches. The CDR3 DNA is TGTGCCAGTAGTACCACAGGACAGGGGGCCTACGAGCAGTACTTC. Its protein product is CASSTTGQGAYEQYF.

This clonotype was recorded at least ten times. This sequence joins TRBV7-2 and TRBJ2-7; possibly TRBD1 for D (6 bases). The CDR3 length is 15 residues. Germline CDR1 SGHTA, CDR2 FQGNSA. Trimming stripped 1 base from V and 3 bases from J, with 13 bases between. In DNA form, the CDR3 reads TGTGCCAGCAGCTTAGGGCAGGGGTCGTTCTACGAGCAGTACTTC. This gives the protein CASSLGQGSFYEQYF.

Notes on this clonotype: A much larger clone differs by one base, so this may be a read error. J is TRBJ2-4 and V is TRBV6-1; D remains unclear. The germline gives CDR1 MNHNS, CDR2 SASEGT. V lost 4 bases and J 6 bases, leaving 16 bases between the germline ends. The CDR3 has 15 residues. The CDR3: CASSGPTRWINIQYF. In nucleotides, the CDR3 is TGTGCCAGCAGTGGACCGACCAGGTGGATAAACATTCAGTACTTC.